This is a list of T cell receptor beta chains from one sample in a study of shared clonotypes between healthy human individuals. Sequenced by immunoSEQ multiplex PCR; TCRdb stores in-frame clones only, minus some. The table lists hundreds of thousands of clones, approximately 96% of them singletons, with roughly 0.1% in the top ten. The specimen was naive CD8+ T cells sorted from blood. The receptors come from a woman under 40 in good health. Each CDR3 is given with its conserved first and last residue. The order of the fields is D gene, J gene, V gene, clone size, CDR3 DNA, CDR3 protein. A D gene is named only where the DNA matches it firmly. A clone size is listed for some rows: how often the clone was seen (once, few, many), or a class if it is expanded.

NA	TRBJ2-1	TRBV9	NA	TGTGCCAGCAGCGTAGTGTCCAAGGCAAATGAGCAGTTCTTC	CASSVVSKANEQFF
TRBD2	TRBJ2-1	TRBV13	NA	TGTGCCAGCAGCTTAGCACTAGCGAGAAATGAGCAGTTCTTC	CASSLALARNEQFF
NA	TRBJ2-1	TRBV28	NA	TGTGCCAGCAGTTTTTCGACCTCCTACAATGAGCAGTTCTTC	CASSFSTSYNEQFF
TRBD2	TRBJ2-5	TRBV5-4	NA	TGTGCCAGCAGCTTGGACAGGGTGACTAGCGGGCTCCAAGAGACCCAGTACTTC	CASSLDRVTSGLQETQYF
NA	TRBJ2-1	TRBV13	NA	TGTGCCAGCAGCTCCCCTTCGGGGCATGAGCAGTTCTTC	CASSSPSGHEQFF
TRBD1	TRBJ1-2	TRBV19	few	TGTGCCACGGGACAGGGCATGGACTATGGCTACACCTTC	CATGQGMDYGYTF
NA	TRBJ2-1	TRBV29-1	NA	TGCAGCGTTGTAGCAGGGACTAATGAGCAGTTCTTC	CSVVAGTNEQFF
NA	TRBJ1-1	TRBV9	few	TGTGCCAGCAGTGGTTTGAACACTGAAGCTTTCTTT	CASSGLNTEAFF
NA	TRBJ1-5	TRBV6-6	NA	TGTGCCAGCACCCTACCCCCAGGGCGGGGCAATCAGCCCCAGCATTTT	CASTLPPGRGNQPQHF
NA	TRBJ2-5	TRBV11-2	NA	TGTGCCAGCAGCCACGGCGGGACACTCAGGGAAGAGACCCAGTACTTC	CASSHGGTLREETQYF
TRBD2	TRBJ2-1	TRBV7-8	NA	TGTGCCAGCAGCTTAGACCCTAGCGGAGCCTACAATGAGCAGTTCTTC	CASSLDPSGAYNEQFF
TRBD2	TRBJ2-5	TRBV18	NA	TGTGCCAGCTCACCAATTCCGGGAGGTTGGGGAGAGACCCAGTACTTC	CASSPIPGGWGETQYF
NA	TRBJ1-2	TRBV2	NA	TGTGCCAGCAGTGACCCGGGATCCCTGTGGATGAAGGGCTACACCTTC	CASSDPGSLWMKGYTF
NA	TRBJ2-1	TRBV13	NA	TGTGCCAGCAGCTTAGAACGGGACTGGGGCTCCTACAATGAGCAGTTCTTC	CASSLERDWGSYNEQFF
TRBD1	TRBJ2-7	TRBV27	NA	TGTGCCAGCAGTTTTCTGGGACAGGCGTTCGAGCAGTACTTC	CASSFLGQAFEQYF
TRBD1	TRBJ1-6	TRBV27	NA	TGTGCCAGCAGTTTAACAGGGGGCAATTCACCCCTCCACTTT	CASSLTGGNSPLHF
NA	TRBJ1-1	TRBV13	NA	TGTGCCAGCAGCCCCCAGCAGGAACGGAGTGCTTTCTTT	CASSPQQERSAFF
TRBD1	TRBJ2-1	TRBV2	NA	TGTGCCAGCAGGGACGGGACAGGGGGAAATGAGCAGTTCTTC	CASRDGTGGNEQFF
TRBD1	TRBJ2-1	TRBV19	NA	TGTGCCAGTAGTATAATTCCAGGGGGCGAGCAGTTCTTC	CASSIIPGGEQFF
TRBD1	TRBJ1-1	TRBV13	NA	TGTGCCAGCAGCCAAGGGACAGGGGCGGGAGCTTTCTTT	CASSQGTGAGAFF
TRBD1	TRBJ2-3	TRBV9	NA	TGTGCCAGCAGCGCGGACAGGTTCACAGATACGCAGTATTTT	CASSADRFTDTQYF
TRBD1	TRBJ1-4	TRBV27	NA	TGTGCCAGCAGTTTCCACACAGGGGGCGTTGAAAAACTGTTTTTT	CASSFHTGGVEKLFF